The rows below give T cell receptor beta chains drawn from one sample of a study of post-analysis software for immune sequencing data. Each CDR3 protein gets one entry after TCRdb re-called the PCR reads with MiXCR. In the table there are approximately 440,000 distinct CDR3 sequences, over 35% of which are singletons. The sample taken for sequencing was blood. These receptors all come from a girl aged 5-17 years with multiple sclerosis. The CDR3 runs from the conserved cysteine through the conserved F or W. Fields, in order: V gene, clone size, D gene, J gene, CDR3 protein, CDR3 DNA. A D gene is named only where the DNA matches it firmly. Clone size appears in some rows only: once, few, many, or a class for an expanded clone.

V gene: TRBV7-9; clone size: NA; D gene: NA; J gene: TRBJ1-2; CDR3 protein: CASSLEGTGYTF; CDR3 DNA: TGTGCCAGCAGCTTAGAGGGGACGGGCTACACCTTC
V gene: TRBV4-1; clone size: NA; D gene: NA; J gene: TRBJ1-1; CDR3 protein: CASSQEVGGPRGAFF; CDR3 DNA: TGCGCCAGCAGCCAAGAGGTGGGGGGCCCAAGGGGAGCTTTCTTT
V gene: TRBV5-1; clone size: NA; D gene: NA; J gene: TRBJ2-1; CDR3 protein: CASSSGRAGDYNEQFF; CDR3 DNA: TGCGCCAGCAGCTCGGGACGAGCGGGTGACTACAATGAGCAGTTCTTC
V gene: TRBV5-1; clone size: NA; D gene: TRBD1; J gene: TRBJ2-1; CDR3 protein: CASRPDRGNYNEQFF; CDR3 DNA: TGCGCCAGCAGGCCTGACAGGGGGAACTACAATGAGCAGTTCTTC
V gene: TRBV29-1; clone size: NA; D gene: NA; J gene: TRBJ1-3; CDR3 protein: CSARQTLGNTIYF; CDR3 DNA: TGCAGCGCTAGACAGACACTTGGAAACACCATATATTTT
V gene: TRBV10-1; clone size: few; D gene: NA; J gene: TRBJ2-5; CDR3 protein: CASSESDSWTETQYF; CDR3 DNA: TGCGCCAGCAGTGAGTCCGACAGTTGGACGGAGACCCAGTACTTC
V gene: TRBV20-1; clone size: NA; D gene: TRBD2; J gene: TRBJ2-5; CDR3 protein: CSAGSGRAPTQYF; CDR3 DNA: TGCAGTGCAGGAAGCGGGAGGGCCCCAACCCAGTACTTC
V gene: TRBV7-2; clone size: many; D gene: NA; J gene: TRBJ2-4; CDR3 protein: CASSLDPMVIQYF; CDR3 DNA: TGTGCCAGCAGCCTGGACCCCATGGTCATTCAGTACTTC
V gene: TRBV29-1; clone size: NA; D gene: NA; J gene: TRBJ2-3; CDR3 protein: CSVVGGDPTDTQYF; CDR3 DNA: TGCAGCGTTGTGGGGGGCGATCCGACAGATACGCAGTATTTT
V gene: TRBV4-2; clone size: few; D gene: NA; J gene: TRBJ1-1; CDR3 protein: CASSQAGADTEAFF; CDR3 DNA: TGTGCCAGCAGCCAAGCAGGGGCGGACACTGAAGCTTTCTTT
V gene: TRBV29-1; clone size: NA; D gene: NA; J gene: TRBJ1-1; CDR3 protein: CSVRGSVGAEAFF; CDR3 DNA: TGCAGCGTCCGGGGGAGTGTTGGGGCTGAAGCTTTCTTT
V gene: TRBV27; clone size: NA; D gene: TRBD1; J gene: TRBJ2-7; CDR3 protein: CASANPGQSYEQYF; CDR3 DNA: TGTGCCAGCGCCAACCCGGGACAGTCCTACGAGCAGTACTTC
V gene: TRBV5-1; clone size: NA; D gene: TRBD1; J gene: TRBJ2-5; CDR3 protein: CASSPTEGASLQETQYF; CDR3 DNA: TGCGCCAGCAGCCCAACCGAGGGGGCGAGCCTCCAAGAGACCCAGTACTTC
V gene: TRBV5-1; clone size: NA; D gene: TRBD1; J gene: TRBJ2-3; CDR3 protein: CASSLTGLGTATDTQYF; CDR3 DNA: TGCGCCAGCAGCTTAACAGGTTTGGGGACAGCCACAGATACGCAGTATTTT
V gene: TRBV5-1; clone size: NA; D gene: NA; J gene: TRBJ2-3; CDR3 protein: CASSAGTTDTQYF; CDR3 DNA: TGCGCCAGCAGCGCGGGGACAACGGATACGCAGTATTTT
V gene: TRBV6-1; clone size: few; D gene: NA; J gene: TRBJ2-7; CDR3 protein: CASSGDPALGEQYF; CDR3 DNA: TGTGCCAGCAGTGGGGACCCAGCCTTAGGGGAGCAGTACTTC
V gene: TRBV6-6; clone size: many; D gene: NA; J gene: TRBJ1-1; CDR3 protein: CASRGGQAEAFF; CDR3 DNA: TGTGCCAGCAGGGGAGGTCAGGCTGAAGCTTTCTTT
V gene: TRBV12-3/TRBV12-4; clone size: NA; D gene: TRBD1; J gene: TRBJ2-1; CDR3 protein: CASRTTGSSYNEQFF; CDR3 DNA: TGTGCCAGCAGGACGACAGGGTCAAGCTACAATGAGCAGTTCTTC
V gene: TRBV20-1; clone size: NA; D gene: TRBD1; J gene: TRBJ1-5; CDR3 protein: CSAQDRATNQPQHF; CDR3 DNA: TGCAGTGCTCAGGACAGGGCTACCAATCAGCCCCAGCATTTT
V gene: TRBV12-3/TRBV12-4; clone size: NA; D gene: TRBD1; J gene: TRBJ2-1; CDR3 protein: CASSSFPGTATYEQFF; CDR3 DNA: TGTGCCAGCAGTTCGTTCCCGGGGACAGCGACCTACGAGCAGTTCTTC
V gene: TRBV10-2; clone size: NA; D gene: NA; J gene: TRBJ2-1; CDR3 protein: CASSDPPAPSYNERFF; CDR3 DNA: TGCGCCAGCAGTGACCCTCCCGCACCCTCCTACAATGAGCGGTTCTTC
V gene: TRBV6-6; clone size: few; D gene: NA; J gene: TRBJ2-1; CDR3 protein: CTSSGRVKVSREQFF; CDR3 DNA: TGTACCAGCAGTGGTCGGGTAAAGGTTTCTCGTGAGCAGTTCTTC
V gene: TRBV7-2; clone size: NA; D gene: TRBD1; J gene: TRBJ1-2; CDR3 protein: CASSSGQGIDGYTF; CDR3 DNA: TGTGCCAGCAGCTCGGGACAGGGGATCGACGGCTACACCTTC
V gene: TRBV10-3; clone size: few; D gene: TRBD2; J gene: TRBJ2-5; CDR3 protein: CAISEVSGREETQYF; CDR3 DNA: TGTGCCATCAGTGAGGTCAGCGGGAGGGAAGAGACCCAGTACTTC
V gene: TRBV6-5; clone size: few; D gene: TRBD1; J gene: TRBJ1-2; CDR3 protein: CASRRQGNYGYTF; CDR3 DNA: TGTGCCAGCAGACGACAGGGGAACTATGGCTACACCTTC
V gene: TRBV5-5; clone size: few; D gene: NA; J gene: TRBJ2-3; CDR3 protein: CASSLAGGADTQYF; CDR3 DNA: TGTGCCAGCAGCTTAGCGGGTGGGGCAGATACGCAGTATTTT
V gene: TRBV9; clone size: few; D gene: TRBD2; J gene: TRBJ2-1; CDR3 protein: CASSVTSGHNEQFF; CDR3 DNA: TGTGCCAGCAGCGTCACTAGCGGGCACAATGAGCAGTTCTTC
V gene: TRBV5-1; clone size: NA; D gene: NA; J gene: TRBJ2-3; CDR3 protein: CASSLEPASTDTQYF; CDR3 DNA: TGCGCCAGCAGCTTGGAACCAGCGAGTACAGATACGCAGTATTTT
V gene: TRBV13; clone size: NA; D gene: TRBD1; J gene: TRBJ2-7; CDR3 protein: CASSNGQGTYEQYF; CDR3 DNA: TGTGCCAGCAGCAACGGACAGGGGACCTACGAGCAGTACTTC
V gene: TRBV20-1; clone size: NA; D gene: TRBD2; J gene: TRBJ2-7; CDR3 protein: CSAREGSGRAYEQYF; CDR3 DNA: TGCAGTGCTAGAGAGGGTAGCGGGAGGGCCTACGAGCAGTACTTC
V gene: TRBV2; clone size: once; D gene: NA; J gene: TRBJ2-5; CDR3 protein: CASSELRAEAETQYF; CDR3 DNA: TGTGCCAGCAGTGAACTCAGGGCAGAGGCGGAGACCCAGTACTTC
V gene: TRBV27; clone size: NA; D gene: NA; J gene: TRBJ2-1; CDR3 protein: CASSLSRGLYNGQFF; CDR3 DNA: TGTGCCAGCAGTTTGTCGAGGGGTTTGTACAATGGGCAGTTCTTC
V gene: TRBV29-1; clone size: once; D gene: NA; J gene: TRBJ2-7; CDR3 protein: CSVESDYEQYF; CDR3 DNA: TGCAGCGTTGAGTCGGACTACGAGCAGTACTTC
V gene: TRBV25-1; clone size: NA; D gene: NA; J gene: TRBJ2-1; CDR3 protein: CASSEAALHNEQFF; CDR3 DNA: TGTGCCAGCAGTGAAGCAGCACTCCACAATGAGCAGTTCTTC
V gene: TRBV29-1; clone size: NA; D gene: NA; J gene: TRBJ2-4; CDR3 protein: CSVKGISGSAKNIQYF; CDR3 DNA: TGCAGCGTCAAAGGGATTAGCGGATCAGCCAAAAACATTCAGTACTTC
V gene: TRBV10-3; clone size: NA; D gene: NA; J gene: TRBJ1-2; CDR3 protein: CAIRVLGRNGYTF; CDR3 DNA: TGTGCCATCAGGGTATTGGGGAGGAATGGCTACACCTTC
V gene: TRBV2; clone size: few; D gene: TRBD1; J gene: TRBJ2-3; CDR3 protein: CASRYGTVSTDTQYF; CDR3 DNA: TGTGCCAGCAGGTACGGGACAGTCAGCACAGATACGCAGTATTTT
V gene: TRBV29-1; clone size: few; D gene: NA; J gene: TRBJ2-1; CDR3 protein: CSVEDRRGRSWAGYNEQFF; CDR3 DNA: TGCAGCGTTGAAGATCGGCGAGGACGTTCGTGGGCAGGTTACAATGAGCAGTTCTTC
V gene: TRBV12-3/TRBV12-4; clone size: few; D gene: NA; J gene: TRBJ1-5; CDR3 protein: CASSSTTGQPQHF; CDR3 DNA: TGTGCCAGCAGCTCAACTACCGGCCAGCCCCAGCATTTT
V gene: TRBV7-3; clone size: few; D gene: TRBD2; J gene: TRBJ2-5; CDR3 protein: CASSSGLAGEGETQYF; CDR3 DNA: TGTGCCAGCAGCTCCGGACTAGCGGGAGAGGGGGAGACCCAGTACTTC
V gene: TRBV6-2/TRBV6-3; clone size: NA; D gene: TRBD2; J gene: TRBJ2-5; CDR3 protein: CASLPGLDLETQYF; CDR3 DNA: TGTGCCAGCTTACCGGGACTAGATTTGGAGACCCAGTACTTC
V gene: TRBV5-6; clone size: NA; D gene: NA; J gene: TRBJ2-7; CDR3 protein: CASSFDPLSYEQYF; CDR3 DNA: TGTGCCAGCAGCTTTGATCCCCTCTCCTACGAGCAGTACTTC
V gene: TRBV6-1; clone size: few; D gene: TRBD2; J gene: TRBJ2-3; CDR3 protein: CASKGRAGVGDTQYF; CDR3 DNA: TGTGCCAGCAAGGGGAGAGCGGGAGTGGGCGATACGCAGTATTTT
V gene: TRBV12-3/TRBV12-4; clone size: NA; D gene: NA; J gene: TRBJ2-2; CDR3 protein: CASSRTGELFF; CDR3 DNA: TGTGCCTCCTCGCGGACGGGGGAGCTGTTTTTT